These 11 T cell receptor beta chains were sequenced from one sample in a study of blood T cell repertoires in COVID-19. Assay: immunoSEQ multiplex PCR; the TCRdb copy retains only in-frame clones and omits some. Here the sample spans over 85,000 clones, around 88% being singletons. Source material: peripheral blood. These receptors were taken from a woman of 80 years or more with acute or convalescent COVID-19.

The rearrangement links TRBV5-4 to TRBJ2-3; D gene unclear. The V end lost 4 bases, the J end lost 2 bases, and 8 bases lay between the germline ends. The germline CDR1 and CDR2 sequences are SGHNT and YYREEE (reference sequence). The CDR3 runs to 13 residues. The CDR3 region has the DNA TGTGCCAGCAGCCAAAAAAACACAGATACGCAGTATTTT. It translates to CASSQKNTDTQYF. The complete variable domain, with remaining parts taken from reference TRBV5-4 and TRBJ2-3, reads ETGVTQSPTHLIKTRGQQVTLRCSSQSGHNTVSWYQQALGQGPQFIFQYYREEENGRGNFPPRFSGLQFPNYSSELNVNALELDDSALYLCASSQKNTDTQYFGPGTRLTVL.

The chain carries TRBV11-3 and TRBJ2-5, with a possible D match to TRBD2 (7 bases). The germline CDR1 and CDR2 sequences are SGHNT and YENEEA. V was trimmed by 3 bases and J by 0 bases, leaving 14 bases between them. CDR3 length: 16 amino acids. This chain's CDR3 is CASSLGGGGHQETQYF. Here the CDR3 DNA reads TGTGCCAGCAGCTTGGGAGGGGGTGGTCACCAAGAGACCCAGTACTTC.

This clone was counted a single time. The V gene is TRBV6-1, the J gene TRBJ2-3; 8 bases are a match to TRBD2. The V and J ends lost 4 bases and 1 base, in that order; junction bases with no gene match: 7. Germline V gene sequence: CDR1 MNHNS, CDR2 SASEGT. The CDR3 contains 16 residues. The CDR3 reads CASSGPLAAGTDTQYF. CDR3 DNA: TGTGCCAGCAGTGGCCCACTAGCGGCGGGCACAGATACGCAGTATTTT.

The chain joins TRBV24-1 to TRBJ2-5; maybe TRBD2 (7 bases). V was trimmed by 3 bases and J by 2 bases, leaving 12 bases between them. Germline CDR1 is KGHDR and CDR2 is SFDVKD. This CDR3 has 15 amino acids. CDR3 bases: TGTGCCACCAGTGATGGGAGGGGGTTTCAAGAGACCCAGTACTTC. It is translated as CATSDGRGFQETQYF.

This sequence joins TRBV5-1 and TRBJ1-1, with 8 bases fitting TRBD1. The V and J ends lost 5 bases and 2 bases, in that order; junction bases with no gene match: 8. Germline loops: CDR1 SGHRS, CDR2 YFSETQ. This CDR3 spans 15 amino acids. The DNA of the CDR3 is TGCGCCAGCAGGTCGTCGGCAGGGGGCAACACTGAAGCTTTCTTT. Translated, it gives CASRSSAGGNTEAFF.

This chain links TRBV4-1 with TRBJ1-3, with TRBD1 matching 9 bases. The CDR3 runs 18 residues. Germline V gives CDR1 MGHRA, CDR2 YSYEKL. J was trimmed by 2 bases and V by 1 base; bases with no gene match: 9. The CDR3 sequence is CASSQAPSGTGTGNTIYF. The CDR3, as DNA: TGCGCCAGCAGCCAAGCCCCCTCTGGGACAGGGACTGGAAACACCATATATTTT.

The J gene is TRBJ2-1, the V gene TRBV5-1, with D possibly TRBD2 on 6 matching bases. Between the trimmed V and J ends, which lost 4 bases and 4 bases, there was a span of 15 bases. The CDR3 is made up of 15 amino acids. The germline gives CDR1 SGHRS, CDR2 YFSETQ. CDR3 amino acids: CASSNGAGRYNEQFF. DNA for the CDR3: TGCGCCAGCAGCAATGGTGCGGGGAGGTACAATGAGCAGTTCTTC.

The chain combines TRBV2 with TRBJ2-1, with a weak D call TRBD1 (6 bases). V lost 8 bases and J 2 bases, leaving 13 bases between the germline ends. Germline values: CDR1 SNHLY, CDR2 FYNNEI. The CDR3 sequence is 14 residues long. This chain's CDR3 is CASAVQGPYNEQFF. In nucleotides, the CDR3 is TGTGCCAGCGCCGTTCAGGGGCCCTACAATGAGCAGTTCTTC.

This clone is large. V usage is TRBV19 and J usage is TRBJ2-7, with 7 bases identical to TRBD2. This CDR3 spans 15 amino acids. The trim removed 6 bases at V and 0 bases at J, leaving 8 bases unmatched. Germline V gives CDR1 LNHDA, CDR2 SQIVND (reference sequence). The CDR3 sequence is CASSETSSSSYEQYF. The CDR3 DNA follows: TGTGCCAGTAGCGAGACTAGCTCAAGCTCCTACGAGCAGTACTTC. Variable domain in full (rest from reference TRBV19 and TRBJ2-7): DGGITQSPKYLFRKEGQNVTLSCEQNLNHDAMYWYRQDPGQGLRLIYYSQIVNDFQKGDIAEGYSVSREKKESFPLTVTSAQKNPTAFYLCASSETSSSSYEQYFGPGTRLTVT.

The chain recombines TRBV6-5 with TRBJ1-1; 9 nucleotides match TRBD1. Germline V gene sequence: CDR1 MNHEY, CDR2 SVGAGI. V was pared by 2 bases and J by 5 bases, with 3 bases of the junction left unmatched. The CDR3 length is 14 residues. In DNA form, the CDR3 reads TGTGCCAGCAGTTACACAGGGGGCTCGACTGAAGCTTTCTTT. It encodes CASSYTGGSTEAFF.

The V call is TRBV24-1, the J call TRBJ1-5; unclear D gene. From germline, CDR1 is KGHDR and CDR2 SFDVKD. Trimming removed 4 bases at V and 3 bases at J, with 3 bases between. The CDR3 runs 12 residues. CDR3 sequence (DNA): TGTGCCACCAGTGACAACAATCAGCCCCAGCATTTT. This gives the protein CATSDNNQPQHF.